The text below deals with one TCR beta chain. Sequencing used immunoSEQ multiplex PCR; TCRdb keeps in-frame clones, though not all of them. The data contain roughly 150,000 clones, 85% to 95% of them singletons. The V segment lost 5 bases and the J segment 5 bases; nucleotides outside the gene matches: 12. Germline V gives CDR1 MDHEN, CDR2 SYDVKM. This CDR3 is 17 amino acids long. These data come from a study of T cell responses to AZD1222 COVID-19 vaccine. This TCR was recovered from an adult in good health. The rearrangement uses TRBV28 and TRBJ2-3; 11 positions agree with TRBD2. The specimen comprised peripheral blood, sampled on day 0 of AZD1222 vaccination. CDR3 DNA sequence: TGTGCCAGCAGTCGCGACCCGTCAGGACTAGCGGGAGATACGCAGTATTTT. As protein: CASSRDPSGLAGDTQYF.